The clone carrying this T cell receptor beta chain was found a few times. Its target is unknown. TCR beta CDR3 regions were amplified from RNA transcripts. An initial RT-PCR round employing HTBI primers preceded a second-round multiplex PCR. MiXCR, applied by TCRdb to the multiplex PCR reads, yields one record per CDR3 protein. The sample includes 650,000 to 900,000 distinct CDR3 sequences, roughly 41% of them seen just once. This sample was included in a study of Graves' ophthalmopathy and Graves' hyperthyroidism. As for the study in general: The collection of peripheral blood took place at initial diagnosis, before any treatment.

The V gene lost 0 bases and the J gene lost 1 base, with 9 bases spanning the gap. Germline V CDR1 and CDR2: MNHEY, SVGAGI. The CDR3 runs 15 residues. General study findings and limits: Clonotypes were expanded in thyroid at above 0.001 frequency, and most also appeared in blood. The model forecast ophthalmopathy progression, reaching roughly 70% sensitivity and roughly 72% specificity.

The sequencing sample was made of peripheral blood. The V and J genes are TRBV6-5 and TRBJ1-1; perhaps TRBD1 as D (5 bases). The sequence came from an adult man with Graves' ophthalmopathy. The CDR3 region is CASSYSKQGNTEAFF. CDR3 DNA sequence: TGTGCCAGCAGTTACTCGAAGCAGGGGAACACTGAAGCTTTCTTT.